Shown below are 5 T cell receptor beta chains from a single sample sequenced in a study of blood T cell repertoires in COVID-19. Sequenced by immunoSEQ multiplex PCR; TCRdb stores in-frame clones only, minus some. The table lists some 370,000 clones, more than 80% of them singletons. Sequenced: peripheral blood. The receptors stem from a man aged 35 to 55 with acute or convalescent COVID-19.

This clone was detected only once. This rearrangement joins TRBV6-5 to TRBJ1-6; D is undetermined. The CDR3 has 14 amino acids. Trimming took off 2 bases at V and 9 bases at J, with 11 bases between the two ends. Germline CDR1 MNHEY, CDR2 SVGAGI. This CDR3 is CASSYGEVGSPLHF. DNA for the CDR3: TGTGCCAGCAGTTACGGGGAGGTGGGTTCACCCCTCCACTTT.

As for this clone: The junction differs from germline at one of its ends, possibly a read error. V and J are TRBV18 and TRBJ2-5, with 7 bases matching TRBD2. The CDR3 has 16 residues. From germline, CDR1 is KGHSH and CDR2 LQKENI. Here the CDR3 DNA reads TGTGCCAGCTCCCCACGGGTGCGTAGCGGGCAAGAGACCCAGTACTTC. Its translation is CASSPRVRSGQETQYF. The variable domain in full, completed from reference TRBV18 and TRBJ2-5, reads NAGVMQNPRHLVRRRGQEARLRCSPMKGHSHVYWYRQLPEEGLKFMVYLQKENIIDESGMPKERFSAEFPKEGPSILRIQQVVRGDSAAYFCASSPRVRSGQETQYFGPGTRLLVL.

CDR3 protein: CASSGRQGSDTQYF. The DNA of the CDR3 is TGCGCCAGCAGCGGAAGACAGGGATCAGATACGCAGTATTTT. The rearrangement uses TRBV5-1 and TRBJ2-3, with 7 nucleotides matching TRBD1. With 4 bases clipped from V and 4 bases from J, the junction kept 6 bases outside the gene matches. There are 14 residues in the CDR3. Germline CDR1 and CDR2: SGHRS and YFSETQ.

The chain carries TRBV15 and TRBJ2-5; D might be TRBD1 (5 bases). V shed 0 bases and J shed 5 bases, with 13 bases lying between them. Germline CDR1 reads LNHNV; CDR2 reads YYDKDF (reference sequence). The CDR3 length is 15 residues. The CDR3 protein is CATSRERAGSETQYF. The CDR3 DNA reads as TGTGCCACCAGCAGAGAACGCGCAGGGTCTGAGACCCAGTACTTC.

The sample holds one count of this clone. V and J are TRBV5-1 and TRBJ2-2, with D possibly being TRBD1 (6 bases). Germline V lookup: CDR1 SGHRS, CDR2 YFSETQ. This CDR3 comprises 15 residues. The V gene lost 4 bases and the J gene lost 3 bases, with 13 bases spanning the gap. In DNA form, the CDR3 reads TGCGCCAGCAGCCTTACGGGACACGACACCGGGGAGCTGTTTTTT. The encoded protein is CASSLTGHDTGELFF.